The 18 T cell receptor beta chains reported below all come from one sample, sequenced in a study of CD8 T cells in Susac syndrome. Roughly 0.45 to 1 ug RNA was reverse transcribed with random hexamers. MiXCR was run by TCRdb on the immunoSEQ multiplex PCR reads, yielding one entry per CDR3 protein. The sample has about 120,000 distinct CDR3 sequences, around 92% seen once; the top ten hold 0.12%. The sequencing input was CD8+ T cells from PBMCs. Source of these receptors: a human donor in good health.

V is TRBV14 and J is TRBJ2-2; D gene uncertain. Trimming removed 1 base from V and 7 bases from J, with 1 base in between. The CDR3 length is 11 residues. Germline CDR1 SGHDN, CDR2 FVKESK. CDR3 coding DNA: TGTGCCAGCAGCCAAGGCGGGGAGCTGTTTTTT. Translation: CASSQGGELFF.

V and J are TRBV3-1 and TRBJ2-7; 8 nucleotides align to TRBD1. J was trimmed by 2 bases and V by 4 bases; bases with no gene match: 4. Per the germline V gene, CDR1 is LGHDT and CDR2 is YNNKEL (reference sequence). The CDR3 length is 14 residues. CDR3 region: CASSRGQGPYEQYF. For the CDR3, the DNA is TGTGCCAGCAGCCGAGGACAGGGCCCCTACGAGCAGTACTTC.

The CDR3 DNA sequence: TGTGCCAGCAGCCAAGAAGGGCCCTGGGACAGGGTGTTCCAAGAGACCCAGTACTTC. Its translation is CASSQEGPWDRVFQETQYF. The V gene is TRBV3-1, the J gene TRBJ2-5; 9 bases align to TRBD1. The germline CDR1 and CDR2 sequences are LGHDT and YNNKEL (reference sequence). The CDR3 covers 19 residues. V shed 0 bases and J 1 base; nucleotides not matched to a gene: 12.

This rearrangement joins TRBV6-2 or TRBV6-3 to TRBJ2-5; TRBD2 might be the D (5 bases). The ends were cut back, 7 bases at V and 2 bases at J, with 14 bases in the middle. Germline lookup yields CDR1 MNHEY and CDR2 SVGEGT. CDR3 length: 14 amino acids. CDR3 nucleotide sequence: TGTGCCAGCACCCTAGGTAGAGGGCAAGAGACCCAGTACTTC. Amino acids: CASTLGRGQETQYF.

The CDR3 loop is CASTMGTGAGTQYF. In DNA form, the CDR3 reads TGTGCCAGCACCATGGGGACAGGGGCGGGGACCCAGTACTTC. The gene calls are TRBV5-6 and TRBJ2-5; TRBD1 aligns across 10 bases. V gave up 6 bases and J gave up 7 bases; unmatched junction bases: 9. Germline-derived CDR1 and CDR2 are SGHDT and YYEEEE. The CDR3 extends over 14 amino acids.

The rearrangement uses TRBV29-1 and TRBJ2-3; 10 bases fit TRBD2. The CDR3 sequence is 14 residues long. V was clipped by 4 bases and J by 4 bases; unmatched bases: 5. CDR1 and CDR2 from the germline V gene are SQVTM and ANQGSEA. CDR3 in amino acids: CSVAKREGADTQYF. The CDR3 bases are TGCAGCGTTGCTAAGCGGGAGGGCGCAGATACGCAGTATTTT.

This chain uses TRBV29-1 with TRBJ1-4; TRBD1 might be the D (5 bases). Germline V CDR1 and CDR2: SQVTM, ANQGSEA. The CDR3 is 14 residues long. Trimming stripped 7 bases from V and 4 bases from J, with 16 bases between. The CDR3 DNA sequence: TGCAGCGCCCGAGGACACCTAGTTAATGAAAAACTGTTTTTT. It translates to CSARGHLVNEKLFF.

The chain uses TRBV29-1 and TRBJ2-4; maybe TRBD2 (5 bases). V lost 6 bases and J lost 0, with 15 bases in between. The CDR3 is made up of 15 amino acids. Germline values: CDR1 SQVTM, CDR2 ANQGSEA. The CDR3 is CSVVATEIAKNIQYF. The CDR3 DNA follows: TGCAGCGTCGTAGCGACCGAGATAGCCAAAAACATTCAGTACTTC.

This sequence joins TRBV7-2 and TRBJ2-3, with 12 bases that match TRBD2. With 5 bases clipped from V and 3 bases from J, the junction kept 12 bases outside the gene matches. In germline, CDR1 is SGHTA, CDR2 FQGNSA. The CDR3 runs to 18 residues. The CDR3 region is CASSRRTSGVGSTDTQYF. The CDR3 region has the DNA TGTGCCAGCAGCCGCCGGACTAGCGGGGTCGGATCGACAGATACGCAGTATTTT.

J is TRBJ2-7 and V is TRBV20-1, with 11 bases that match TRBD2. Trimming cost V 3 bases and J 0 bases; bases outside gene matches: 7. The CDR3 runs 16 residues. In germline, CDR1 is DFQATT, CDR2 SNEGSKA (reference sequence). CDR3 sequence: CSASLAGGTSSYEQYF. As DNA, the CDR3 is TGCAGTGCTAGTCTAGCGGGAGGAACATCCTCCTACGAGCAGTACTTC.

The chain links TRBV5-1 to TRBJ2-7, with TRBD1 matching over 9 bases. Losses at the gene ends were 0 bases for V and 4 bases for J; bases not matched to a gene: 5. The germline gives CDR1 SGHRS, CDR2 YFSETQ. This CDR3 spans 15 amino acids. For the CDR3, the DNA is TGCGCCAGCAGCTTGGACGGGACAGGGACTTACGAGCAGTACTTC. It is translated as CASSLDGTGTYEQYF.

The V call is TRBV27, the J call TRBJ2-2, with unresolved D. From germline, CDR1 is MNHEY and CDR2 SMNVEV (reference sequence). V was cut by 8 bases and J by 8 bases, with 12 bases left in between. The CDR3 totals 12 residues. CDR3 sequence reads: CASQINGGELFF. CDR3 in DNA: TGTGCCAGCCAAATAAACGGTGGGGAGCTGTTTTTT.

The chain uses TRBV12-3 or TRBV12-4 and TRBJ2-3; possibly TRBD2 for D (5 bases). The CDR3 consists of 15 residues. Trimming stripped 8 bases from V and 4 bases from J, with 19 bases between. This CDR3 is CASVPGTGSADTQYF. The DNA of the CDR3 is TGTGCCAGCGTACCGGGAACCGGGTCAGCAGATACGCAGTATTTT.

The chain joins TRBV5-4 to TRBJ2-1; 8 nucleotides match TRBD2. Germline V gene sequence: CDR1 SGHNT, CDR2 YYREEE (reference sequence). This CDR3 region has 15 residues. V shed 1 base and J 5 bases; nucleotides not matched to a gene: 5. CDR3 in amino acids: CASSLRSAGDNEQFF. The CDR3, as DNA: TGTGCCAGCAGCTTGCGATCAGCGGGGGACAATGAGCAGTTCTTC.

The J gene is TRBJ1-1, the V gene TRBV29-1; weak D call: TRBD1 (5 bases). Looked up from germline, CDR1 is SQVTM and CDR2 is ANQGSEA. Trimming took off 0 bases at V and 5 bases at J, with 13 bases between the two ends. This CDR3 is 14 amino acids long. CDR3 coding DNA: TGCAGCGTTGAAGATCGGCAGGGACGGACTGAAGCTTTCTTT. Protein: CSVEDRQGRTEAFF.

The J gene is TRBJ2-3, the V gene TRBV29-1; 9 bases agree with TRBD2. J was trimmed by 7 bases and V by 8 bases; bases with no gene match: 13. The CDR3 extends over 14 amino acids. Germline V gene sequence: CDR1 SQVTM, CDR2 ANQGSEA. The CDR3 sequence: CSSQTLSGRNTQYF. DNA of the CDR3: TGCAGCTCCCAGACTTTGAGCGGGAGGAATACGCAGTATTTT.

This clonotype was recorded only once. The CDR3 protein is CASSSGTGGRSTEAFF. CDR3 nucleotides: TGCGCCAGCAGCTCCGGGACAGGGGGCCGATCCACTGAAGCTTTCTTT. V usage is TRBV5-1 and J usage is TRBJ1-1, with TRBD1 matching 12 bases. This CDR3 region has 16 residues. Germline V CDR1 and CDR2: SGHRS, YFSETQ. J was trimmed by 4 bases and V by 3 bases; bases with no gene match: 7.

V is TRBV2 and J is TRBJ2-1; possible D gene TRBD2, 5 bases. Trimming left V 10 bases short and J 1 base short, with 11 bases between. The CDR3 has 13 amino acids. Germline V gene sequence: CDR1 SNHLY, CDR2 FYNNEI. The CDR3 here is CATGRRSYNEQFF. DNA of the CDR3: TGTGCCACAGGACGGAGGTCCTACAATGAGCAGTTCTTC.